This TCR beta chain was captured in a study of blood T cell repertoires in COVID-19. Whole-study context: Whether acute or convalescent, the COVID-19 samples came from the United States, Italy and Spain. The cDNA or gDNA used as material had been derived from T cells, B-cell-depleted T cells, or PBMCs.

Original methodology: For nucleated cells, counts were estimated from reference gene primer amplification. Profiled with immunoSEQ multiplex PCR; TCRdb holds only in-frame clones, not every one. V, J and clone size were drawn from that table, and D and trimming were deduced from the DNA. Seen here are a few hundred thousand clones, roughly 85% observed once, and the top ten hold roughly 4.6%. This receptor was obtained from a man aged 50 to 59 with active or convalescent COVID-19. Sequencing was performed on peripheral blood.

DNA of the CDR3: TGTGCCAGTAGTATAGTTGGGGCTGCCTACAATGAGCAGTTCTTC. Translating gives CASSIVGAAYNEQFF. The gene calls are TRBV19 and TRBJ2-1; D is perhaps TRBD1 (5 bases). The CDR3 totals 15 residues. Looked up from germline, CDR1 is LNHDA and CDR2 is SQIVND (reference sequence). Trimming cost V 1 base and J 2 bases, with 9 bases left between them.